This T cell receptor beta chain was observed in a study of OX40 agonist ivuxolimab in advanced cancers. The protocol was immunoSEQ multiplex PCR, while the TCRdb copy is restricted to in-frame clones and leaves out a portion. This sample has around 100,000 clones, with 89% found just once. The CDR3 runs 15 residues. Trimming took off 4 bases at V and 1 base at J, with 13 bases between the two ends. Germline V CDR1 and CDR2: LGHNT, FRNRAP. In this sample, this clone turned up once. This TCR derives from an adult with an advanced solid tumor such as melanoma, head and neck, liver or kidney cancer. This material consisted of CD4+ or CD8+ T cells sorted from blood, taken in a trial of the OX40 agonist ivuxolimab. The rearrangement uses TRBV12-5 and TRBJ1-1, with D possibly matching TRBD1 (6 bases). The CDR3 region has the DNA TGTGCTAGTGGTTCCTGGAGGGGGAAGAACACTGAAGCTTTCTTT. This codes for CASGSWRGKNTEAFF.